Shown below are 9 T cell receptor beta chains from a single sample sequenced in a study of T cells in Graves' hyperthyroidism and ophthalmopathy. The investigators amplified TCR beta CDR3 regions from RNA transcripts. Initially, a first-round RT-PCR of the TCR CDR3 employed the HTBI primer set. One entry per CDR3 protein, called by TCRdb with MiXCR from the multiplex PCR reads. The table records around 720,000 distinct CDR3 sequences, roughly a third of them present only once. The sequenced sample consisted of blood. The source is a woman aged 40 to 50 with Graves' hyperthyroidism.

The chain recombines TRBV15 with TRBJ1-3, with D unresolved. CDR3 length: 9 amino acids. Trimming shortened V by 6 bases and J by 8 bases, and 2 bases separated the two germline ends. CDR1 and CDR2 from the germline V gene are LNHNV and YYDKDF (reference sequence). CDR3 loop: CATSDTIYF. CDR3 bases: TGTGCCACCAGTGACACCATATATTTT.

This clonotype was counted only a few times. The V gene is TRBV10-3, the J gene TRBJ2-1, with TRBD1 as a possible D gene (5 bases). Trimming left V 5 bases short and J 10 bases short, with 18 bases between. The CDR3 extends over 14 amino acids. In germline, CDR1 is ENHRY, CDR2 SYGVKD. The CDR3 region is CAISFGRVGREQFF. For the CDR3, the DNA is TGTGCCATCAGTTTCGGCAGGGTAGGGCGGGAGCAGTTCTTC.

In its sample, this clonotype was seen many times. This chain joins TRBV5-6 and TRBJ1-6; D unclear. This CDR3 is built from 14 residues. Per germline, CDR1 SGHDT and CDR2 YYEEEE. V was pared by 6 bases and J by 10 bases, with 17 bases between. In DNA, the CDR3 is TGTGCCAGCACCCAAACAGAAGCGAGGTCACCCCTCCACTTT. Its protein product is CASTQTEARSPLHF.

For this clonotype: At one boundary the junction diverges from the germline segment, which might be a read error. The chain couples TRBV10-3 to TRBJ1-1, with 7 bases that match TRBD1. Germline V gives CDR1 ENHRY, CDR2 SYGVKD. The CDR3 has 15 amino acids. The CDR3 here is CASSYPQGIKTEAFF. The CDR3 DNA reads TGTGCCAGCAGTTATCCACAGGGGATCAAGACTGAAGCTTTCTTT.

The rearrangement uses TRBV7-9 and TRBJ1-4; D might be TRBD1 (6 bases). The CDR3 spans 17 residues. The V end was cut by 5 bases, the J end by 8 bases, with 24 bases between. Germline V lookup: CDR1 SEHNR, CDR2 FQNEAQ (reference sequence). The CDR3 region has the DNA TGTGCCAGCAGCCAAGTCTACGGAACAGGGAAGGACGAAAAACTGTTTTTT. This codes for CASSQVYGTGKDEKLFF.

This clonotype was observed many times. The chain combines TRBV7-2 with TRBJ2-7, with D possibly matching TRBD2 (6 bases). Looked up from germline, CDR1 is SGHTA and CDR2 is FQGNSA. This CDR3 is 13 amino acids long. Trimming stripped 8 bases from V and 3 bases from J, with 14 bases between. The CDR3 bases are TGTGCCAGCCGATTGGGGGAGGTCTACGAGCAGTACTTC. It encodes CASRLGEVYEQYF.

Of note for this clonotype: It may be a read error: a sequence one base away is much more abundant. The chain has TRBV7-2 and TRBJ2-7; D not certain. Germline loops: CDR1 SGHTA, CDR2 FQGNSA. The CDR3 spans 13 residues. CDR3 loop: CANSLARSYEQYF. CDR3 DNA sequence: TGTGCCAACAGCTTAGCCCGTTCCTACGAGCAGTACTTC.

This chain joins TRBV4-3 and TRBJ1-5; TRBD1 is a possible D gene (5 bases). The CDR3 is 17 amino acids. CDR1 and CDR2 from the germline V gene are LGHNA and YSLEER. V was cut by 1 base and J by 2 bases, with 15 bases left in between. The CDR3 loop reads CASSQGMGRAGNQPQHF. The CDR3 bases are TGCGCCAGCAGCCAAGGAATGGGCAGGGCGGGCAATCAGCCCCAGCATTTT.

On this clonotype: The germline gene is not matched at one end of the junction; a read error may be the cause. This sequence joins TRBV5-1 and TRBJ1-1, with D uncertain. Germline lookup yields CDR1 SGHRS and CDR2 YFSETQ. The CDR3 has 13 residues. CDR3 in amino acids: CASSLVANTEDFF. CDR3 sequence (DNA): TGCGCCAGCAGCTTGGTAGCCAACACTGAAGATTTCTTT.